This T cell receptor beta chain comes out of a study of Ad26.COV2.S vaccination and SARS-CoV-2 variants. Across the whole study: The study gave Ad26.COV2.S intramuscularly, once or twice 56 days apart.

The CDR3 sequence is 14 residues long. Trimming removed 7 bases from V and 1 base from J; junction bases left unmatched: 6. CDR1 MNHEY and CDR2 SVGEGT come from the germline V gene. The sample's treatment: 15 to 20 received Ad26.COV2.S at low or high dose, single or two shots; 5 received placebo; per-sample allocation not given. Collection of samples fell on day 63 after the first vaccine or placebo injection. Built on an Ad26 vector, the vaccine expressed Wuhan-strain SARS-CoV-2 spike. Using immunoSEQ multiplex PCR, the repertoire was profiled, and TCRdb retains in-frame clones only, with some absent. The profile shows some 390,000 clones, about nine tenths of them singletons. As concerns this clone: What it binds is unknown.

Whole-study results and caveats: Breadth measured for non-spike TCRs was similar across vaccine and placebo recipients. TCR breadth and depth analyses may have underestimated total T cell responses.

This receptor was obtained from a person aged 18-65 years who received the Ad26.COV2.S COVID-19 vaccine or a placebo. The material sequenced was peripheral blood, taken in a trial of Ad26.COV2.S vaccine versus placebo. The J gene is TRBJ1-1, the V gene TRBV6-2 or TRBV6-3; 7 nucleotides match TRBD1. CDR3 sequence (DNA): TGTGCCAGCAACCCGGACAGGAGGAACACTGAAGCTTTCTTT. Its protein is CASNPDRRNTEAFF.